This passage covers 11 T cell receptor beta chains from one sample sequenced in a study of CXCR3-negative and CXCR3-positive naive CD8 T cells. The authors prepared UMI-labeled TRB cDNA libraries by 5' RACE. With the 5' RACE reads reprocessed, TCRdb shows one record per CDR3 protein and no DNA. Reported are 100,000 to 150,000 distinct CDR3 sequences; the ten largest clones contain just under 0.5%. Sequencing used naive CXCR3- CD8+ T cells from blood. Sample subset: CD45RO-CCR7+CD27+CD95- naive CD8+ T cells lacking CXCR3 (TNR3-). Receptors originate from a human donor in good health. Some clones in this sample may be carry-over from other donors' samples.

The chain has TRBV29-1 and TRBJ1-5; TCRdb reports TRBD1, a call that lacks DNA to check it against. The CDR3 extends over 14 amino acids. Germline assignment: CDR1 SQVTM and CDR2 ANQGSEA. CDR3 protein: CSVAGTGDGQPQHF.

The rearrangement joins TRBV29-1 to TRBJ2-3. Germline loops: CDR1 SQVTM, CDR2 ANQGSEA. This CDR3 has 14 amino acids. The CDR3 protein is CSVEMGLATDTQYF.

The chain employs TRBV29-1 and TRBJ2-3; there is no DNA to check the TCRdb D call of TRBD1. Germline CDR1 reads SQVTM; CDR2 reads ANQGSEA. The CDR3 has 17 amino acids. The CDR3 is CSVEFPRGAVSTDTQYF.

The gene calls are TRBV19 and TRBJ2-1. The V gene's germline CDR1 is LNHDA and CDR2 SQIVND (reference sequence). CDR3 length: 12 amino acids. CDR3 region: CASSPLGAEQFF.

CDR3: CASSIRGRFNEQFF. This rearrangement joins TRBV19 to TRBJ2-1; TCRdb designates TRBD2, a call that cannot be tested without DNA. Germline lookup yields CDR1 LNHDA and CDR2 SQIVND (reference sequence). The CDR3 has 14 residues.

The chain has TRBV28 and TRBJ2-3; TCRdb calls TRBD2, which cannot be checked without DNA. The CDR3 covers 15 residues. CDR1 and CDR2 from the germline V gene are MDHEN and SYDVKM. The CDR3 loop reads CASSISSGITDTQYF. The full variable domain, rest sourced from reference TRBV28 and TRBJ2-3, is DVKVTQSSRYLVKRTGEKVFLECVQDMDHENMFWYRQDPGLGLRLIYFSYDVKMKEKGDIPEGYSVSREKKERFSLILESASTNQTSMYLCASSISSGITDTQYFGPGTRLTVL.

This sequence joins TRBV4-1 and TRBJ2-7; checking the TCRdb D call of TRBD2 is not possible without DNA. In germline, CDR1 is MGHRA, CDR2 YSYEKL. The CDR3 loop spans 15 amino acids. This CDR3 is CASSVGAGVMYEQYF.

CDR3 amino acids: CASSETRTGGNSPLHF. The chain carries TRBV2 and TRBJ1-6; TCRdb returns TRBD1, unconfirmable since there is no DNA. The V gene's germline CDR1 is SNHLY and CDR2 FYNNEI. The CDR3 runs to 16 residues.

The chain recombines TRBV6-2 or TRBV6-3 with TRBJ2-7; TCRdb's D call of TRBD1 is untestable without DNA. CDR1 MNHEY and CDR2 SVGEGT come from the germline V gene. The CDR3 covers 19 residues. This CDR3 reads CASSYSDTVEGARLYEQYF.

The CDR3 protein is CASSVALGEQYF. This chain connects TRBV9 to TRBJ2-7. This CDR3 spans 12 amino acids. Germline V lookup: CDR1 SGDLS, CDR2 YYNGEE.

V is TRBV15 and J is TRBJ2-5; the TCRdb D gene call, TRBD1, has no DNA to confirm it. The CDR3 has 17 amino acids. Germline-derived CDR1 and CDR2 are LNHNV and YYDKDF (reference sequence). The CDR3: CATSRDWVGQGLKTQYF.